These T cell receptor beta chains were read from a single sample in a study of T cells in localized non-small cell lung cancer. Clones were sequenced by immunoSEQ multiplex PCR, and TCRdb holds only the in-frame ones, with some missing. The sample has roughly 1,100 clones; about 25% are singletons. The sample consisted of normal lung tissue next to the tumor, taken before any cancer treatment. The receptors derive from an older female donor with stage III lung adenocarcinoma. Each CDR3 is given with its conserved first and last residue. Fields, in order: D gene, clone size, J gene, V gene, CDR3 protein, CDR3 DNA. The D gene is left open where the match is weak. Only some rows state a clone size, as once, few, many or a class for expanded clones.

>TRBD1|-|TRBJ1-3|TRBV30
CAWSSTGTGDTIYF
TGTGCCTGGAGTTCTACCGGGACAGGGGACACCATATATTTT
>-|-|TRBJ1-1|TRBV6-8
CASSYSPGNTEAFF
TGTGCCAGCAGTTACTCCCCAGGGAACACTGAAGCTTTCTTT
>-|few|TRBJ2-1|TRBV9
CASSVELGSQNEQFF
TGTGCCAGCAGCGTAGAATTGGGGAGTCAGAATGAGCAGTTCTTC
>TRBD2|medium-sized|TRBJ2-1|TRBV11-3
CASSLMASGVNEQFF
TGTGCCAGCAGCTTAATGGCTAGCGGGGTCAATGAGCAGTTCTTC
>TRBD2|-|TRBJ2-1|TRBV29-1
CSVPTGLAGSNEQFF
TGCAGCGTTCCCACAGGGCTAGCGGGAAGCAATGAGCAGTTCTTC
>TRBD1|medium-sized|TRBJ2-5|TRBV4-1
CASSRGTGEETQYF
TGCGCCAGCAGCCGCGGGACAGGGGAAGAGACCCAGTACTTC
>-|-|TRBJ1-3|TRBV15
CATSWGIGVRGNTIYF
TGTGCCACCAGCTGGGGTATCGGGGTGAGGGGAAACACCATATATTTT
>TRBD1|-|TRBJ1-1|TRBV5-1
CASSLQAQGGQAEAFF
TGCGCCAGCAGCTTGCAGGCACAGGGGGGGCAAGCCGAAGCTTTCTTT
>-|few|TRBJ2-7|TRBV9
CASSVVSEPGEQYF
TGTGCCAGCAGCGTAGTATCAGAGCCCGGCGAGCAGTACTTC
>-|-|TRBJ2-5|TRBV5-1
CASSFGWEMETQYF
TGCGCCAGCAGCTTTGGATGGGAAATGGAGACCCAGTACTTC
>TRBD2|large|TRBJ2-7|TRBV11-3
CASSLVSGKTYEQYF
TGTGCCAGCAGCTTAGTGAGCGGGAAGACCTACGAGCAGTACTTC
>-|-|TRBJ1-4|TRBV6-8
CASSGRGTRNEKLFF
TGTGCCAGCAGTGGACGAGGGACGAGAAATGAAAAACTGTTTTTT
>-|large|TRBJ1-4|TRBV6-8
CASSETYNEKLFF
TGTGCCAGCAGTGAGACTTATAATGAAAAACTGTTTTTT
>-|-|TRBJ1-2|TRBV25-1
CASSESGNYGYTF
TGTGCCAGCAGTGAATCCGGAAACTATGGCTACACCTTC
>TRBD2|few|TRBJ2-3|TRBV6-8
CASSLTSGRIDTQYF
TGTGCCAGCAGTCTAACTAGCGGGAGGATAGATACGCAGTATTTT
>-|-|TRBJ2-1|TRBV9
CASSVIGVNEQFF
TGTGCCAGCAGCGTAATCGGTGTTAATGAGCAGTTCTTC
>-|few|TRBJ1-5|TRBV11-3
CASSLVNTGVPAPQHF
TGTGCCAGCAGCTTAGTGAATACGGGAGTCCCGGCACCCCAGCATTTT
>-|few|TRBJ1-1|TRBV6-8
CASMRRVHTEAFF
TGTGCCAGCATGAGAAGGGTGCACACTGAAGCTTTCTTT
>TRBD2|few|TRBJ2-1|TRBV11-3
CASSLSLAFYNEQFF
TGTGCCAGCAGCTTGTCACTAGCGTTTTACAATGAGCAGTTCTTC
>-|few|TRBJ1-1|TRBV23-1
CASSFFSDTEAFF
TGCGCCAGCAGCTTTTTTTCCGACACTGAAGCTTTCTTT
>TRBD1|-|TRBJ2-7|TRBV28
CASRSGQTYEQYF
TGTGCCAGCAGATCGGGACAGACCTACGAGCAGTACTTC
>TRBD1|-|TRBJ1-2|TRBV14
CASGQAGTASYYGYTF
TGTGCCAGCGGACAAGCCGGGACAGCCTCCTACTATGGCTACACCTTC
>-|-|TRBJ2-2|TRBV11-3
CASSLSRNTGELFF
TGTGCCAGCAGCTTATCCCGGAACACCGGGGAGCTGTTTTTT
>-|-|TRBJ2-6|TRBV19
CASSIVATLSSGANVLTF
TGTGCCAGTAGTATAGTGGCCACACTAAGCTCTGGGGCCAACGTCCTGACTTTC
>-|-|TRBJ2-3|TRBV25-1
CASSVPGNTDTQYF
TGTGCCAGCAGTGTTCCCGGTAACACAGATACGCAGTATTTT
>-|few|TRBJ2-3|TRBV9
CASSVANGWDTQYF
TGTGCCAGCAGCGTAGCGAATGGATGGGATACGCAGTATTTT